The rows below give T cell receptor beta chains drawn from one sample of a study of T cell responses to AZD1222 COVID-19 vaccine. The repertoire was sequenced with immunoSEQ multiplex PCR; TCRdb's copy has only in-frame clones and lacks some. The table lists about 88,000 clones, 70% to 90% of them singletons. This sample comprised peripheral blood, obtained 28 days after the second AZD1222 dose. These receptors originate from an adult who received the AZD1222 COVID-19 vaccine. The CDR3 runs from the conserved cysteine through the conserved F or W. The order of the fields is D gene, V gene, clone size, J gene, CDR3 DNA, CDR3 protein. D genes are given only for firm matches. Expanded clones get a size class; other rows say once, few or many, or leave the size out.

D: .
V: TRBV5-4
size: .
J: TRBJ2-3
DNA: TGTGCCAGCAGCGTGGGACCCCTCCATACGCAGTATTTT
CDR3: CASSVGPLHTQYF

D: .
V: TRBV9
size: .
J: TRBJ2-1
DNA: TGTGCCAGCAGCGGATCCTACAATGAGCAGTTCTTC
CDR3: CASSGSYNEQFF

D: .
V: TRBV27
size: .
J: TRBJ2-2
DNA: TGTGCCAGTAGCCCCGACGGGACACGGAACACCGGGGAGCTGTTTTTT
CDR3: CASSPDGTRNTGELFF

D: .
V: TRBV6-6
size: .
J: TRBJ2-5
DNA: TGTGCCAGCAGGGCTGGAGGGTGGGAGACCCAGTACTTC
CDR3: CASRAGGWETQYF

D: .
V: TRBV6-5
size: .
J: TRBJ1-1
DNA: TGTGCCAGCACCCAAGGAACAGCGAACACTGAAGCTTTCTTT
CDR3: CASTQGTANTEAFF

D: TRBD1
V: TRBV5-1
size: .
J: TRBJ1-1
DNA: TGCGCCAGCAGCGGGACAGGGGGCTGGAACACTGAAGCTTTCTTT
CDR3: CASSGTGGWNTEAFF

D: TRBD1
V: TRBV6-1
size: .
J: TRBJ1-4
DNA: TGTGCCAGCAGTGAAGCGCTCAGGGGGACAGTAACTAATGAAAAACTGTTTTTT
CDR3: CASSEALRGTVTNEKLFF

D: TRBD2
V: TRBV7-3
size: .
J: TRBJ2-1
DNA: TGTGCCAGCAGCTCGGCCCCGGGACTAGCGGGGGGGCCCTACAATGAGCAGTTCTTC
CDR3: CASSSAPGLAGGPYNEQFF

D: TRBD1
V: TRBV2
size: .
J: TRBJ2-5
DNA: TGTGCCAGCAGTGTCTTAGACAGGGGCCCCCGAGAGACCCAGTACTTC
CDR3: CASSVLDRGPRETQYF

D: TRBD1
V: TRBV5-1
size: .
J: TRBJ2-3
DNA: TGCGCCAGCAGCCCGGGGACAGGGGGAGCAGATACGCAGTATTTT
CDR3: CASSPGTGGADTQYF

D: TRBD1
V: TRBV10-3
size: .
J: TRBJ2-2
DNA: TGTGCCATCGGGGCCGGGACAGGGGGCACCGGGGAGCTGTTTTTT
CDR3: CAIGAGTGGTGELFF

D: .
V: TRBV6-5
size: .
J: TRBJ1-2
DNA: TGTGCCAGCTGGGGGGGGCTAGGGGGCTATGGCTACACCTTC
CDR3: CASWGGLGGYGYTF

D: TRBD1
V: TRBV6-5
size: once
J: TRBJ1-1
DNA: TGTGCCAGCAGTTACGGACAGGGTAACACTGAAGCTTTCTTT
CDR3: CASSYGQGNTEAFF

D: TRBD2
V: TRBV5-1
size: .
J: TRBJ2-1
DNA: TGCGCCAGCAGCTCTGGACTAGCGGGGTACAATGAGCAGTTCTTC
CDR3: CASSSGLAGYNEQFF

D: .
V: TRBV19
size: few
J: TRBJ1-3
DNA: TGTGCCACCGGCAGGGCGCAGGGAAACACCATATATTTT
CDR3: CATGRAQGNTIYF

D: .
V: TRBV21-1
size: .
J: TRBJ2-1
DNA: TGTGCCAGCAACGGCAATGAGCAGTTCTTC
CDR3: CASNGNEQFF

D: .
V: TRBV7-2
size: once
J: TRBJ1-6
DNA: TGTGCCAGCAGCTTATTCCGGGGGTCCTATAATTCACCCCTCCACTTT
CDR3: CASSLFRGSYNSPLHF

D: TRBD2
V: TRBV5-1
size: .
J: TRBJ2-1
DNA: TGCGCCAGCAGCCCTGGGACTATCAATGAGCAGTTCTTC
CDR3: CASSPGTINEQFF

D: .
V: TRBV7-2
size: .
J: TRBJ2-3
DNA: TGTGCCAGCAGCTTCCGCCGGGCAGATACGCAGTATTTT
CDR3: CASSFRRADTQYF

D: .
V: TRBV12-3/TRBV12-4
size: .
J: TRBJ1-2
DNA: TGTGCCAGCAGTTTAGCTCTTGGCTATGGCTACACCTTC
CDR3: CASSLALGYGYTF

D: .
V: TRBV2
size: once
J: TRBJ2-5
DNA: TGTGCCAGCAGTCGGACAGGGAGCGGGAGGACCCAGTACTTC
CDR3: CASSRTGSGRTQYF